The entry below gives a single T cell receptor (beta chain) sequence along with its context. The antigen it recognizes is unknown. There are no base qualities to consult, and no much larger clone falls within one base. The entry originates in a study of vaccination and CD4 T cells after COVID-19 (dated 2022 in TCRdb). Study-wide context: Every convalescent patient had a positive nasal swab PCR test for SARS-CoV-2, with mild disease in about 9 patients and severe disease in one. Six males and four females were included in the convalescent cohort, with two Hispanic individuals, seven Caucasians, two Asians and one multiracial person represented. Two doses of either the Pfizer-BioNTech BNT162b2 vaccine (n=8) or the Moderna mRNA-1273 vaccine (n=2) were administered to participants. Post-COVID blood samples from convalescent patients were collected a median of about 100 days after diagnosis, with a range of roughly 35 to 170 days. The time from the second vaccine dose to post-vaccine blood sampling had a median of around 72 days and ranged from roughly 12 to 241 days. Culture stimuli were overlapping spike peptide pools from SARS-CoV-2 and from the common cold coronaviruses HCoV-NL63, HCoV-OC43 and HCoV-229E. As controls, cultures received a CEFX viral epitope pool (the positive control), an HIV-1 Nef peptide pool (the negative control), or no peptide at all. In under 13 COVID-19 convalescent patients and 4 infection-naive healthy vaccine recipients, researchers compared the spike-specific CD4+ TCR repertoire from before mRNA vaccination with the repertoire from after. Overall results and qualifications from the work: Of the vaccine-specific clones in convalescent patients, 304 of 307, or nearly all, reacted only to SARS-CoV-2 spike and did not cross-react with common cold coronaviruses. Among the post-vaccine SARS-CoV-2-reactive clones in convalescent patients, a median roughly 85% showed up only after vaccination, which suggests vaccine-specific priming. Relatively few convalescent patients were included in the study, and early timepoints after natural infection were not analyzed. Although the median number of SARS-CoV-2-reactive clonotypes went up from fewer than 25 after infection to more than 30 after vaccination, the increase was not significant.

The treatment or condition tag for this specimen amounts to: approximately nine-day PBMC culture with coronavirus spike peptide pools or control peptides (ViraFEST assay). The ViraFEST assay, used in the study, expanded antigen-specific T cells with peptide pools and then identified the expanded clonotypes through TCR sequencing. The convalescent patients' positive SARS-CoV-2 PCR tests fell between March and December 2020, which was before the Alpha, Beta and Delta variants emerged in the United States. Each well held 2 million to 2.5 million PBMCs cultured with around 10 ug/ml peptide pools in IMDM containing around 5.5% human AB serum and around 10 IU/ml IL-2. On days 3 and 7, half of the culture medium was replaced with fresh IL-2-containing medium. After roughly nine days of culture, CD4+ T cells were isolated by negative selection using the EasySep CD4+ T cell isolation kit. PBMCs were separated from whole blood using Ficoll-Paque Plus gradient centrifugation and then either used fresh or cryopreserved at -140C. Culture conditions were generally each tested in triplicate wells.

The method behind the library was PCR. At the Johns Hopkins FTIC core, DNA from the cultured CD4+ T cells underwent TCR sequencing with the Oncomine TCR Beta short-read assay. The QIAamp micro DNA kit was used to extract genomic DNA from the cultured CD4+ T cells. Oncomine TCR Beta libraries from cultured CD4+ T cells were pooled with unique dual indexes and sequenced on an Illumina iSeq 100. For the original study's pipeline: Non-productive sequences were removed, and CDR3s that did not start with C, did not end with F or W, or were shorter than 7 amino acids were discarded. The MANAFEST web application was used to identify antigen-specific clonotypes by comparing peptide-stimulated wells against reference wells and other culture wells. An FDR below 0.05, an odds ratio above 5, and a productive frequency above 0.1% in at least two of three replicate wells were required for clones to be considered positive. Cross-reactive clonotypes were defined as significantly expanded in both SARS-CoV-2 spike wells and at least one common cold coronavirus spike condition. CDR3 homology was assessed with Levenshtein distances (stringdist) and unrooted phylogenetic trees (ape) in R version 3.6.1. TCRdb reran the public reads through fastp at Q25 and MiXCR, keeping productive beta chains. Duplicate CDR3 protein sequences are folded into a single record with the most common DNA and genes. For this entry, the V and J calls and clone size follow TCRdb and not the study's own pipeline. The sample has around 13,000 distinct CDR3 sequences on record, around half of them singletons. The ten largest clones represent less than 20% of the sample.

CDR3 length: 11 amino acids, cysteine to phenylalanine. Only the CDR3 part of the read is kept: 33 bases, read in frame from the first base. Recombination linked TRBV21-1 to TRBJ2-3. TRBV21-1 is a documented pseudogene. Input material: CD4+ T cells from blood, cultured in vitro. The clonotype was recovered from a human donor who had recovered from COVID-19. The DNA is as follows: TGTGCCAGTAAAGGCCCAGATACGCAGTATTTT. It translates to CASKGPDTQYF.